The 17 T cell receptor beta chains in this list originate from one sample, sequenced in a study of shared clonotypes between healthy human individuals. The protocol was immunoSEQ multiplex PCR, while the TCRdb copy is restricted to in-frame clones and leaves out a portion. The sample carries about 1 million clones, 70% to 80% recorded once. Sample: memory CD4+ T cells sorted from blood. Described subset: CD45RA-negative fraction. These receptors were collected from a man between 18 and 35 years old in good health.

This chain joins TRBV19 and TRBJ1-1; possibly TRBD1 for D (5 bases). This CDR3 region has 15 residues. Germline-derived CDR1 and CDR2 are LNHDA and SQIVND (reference sequence). V shed 1 base and J shed 1 base, with 10 bases lying between them. CDR3 sequence: CASSIVGRKNTEAFF. The CDR3 DNA is TGTGCCAGTAGTATAGTGGGACGGAAGAACACTGAAGCTTTCTTT. The variable domain in full, completed from reference TRBV19 and TRBJ1-1, reads DGGITQSPKYLFRKEGQNVTLSCEQNLNHDAMYWYRQDPGQGLRLIYYSQIVNDFQKGDIAEGYSVSREKKESFPLTVTSAQKNPTAFYLCASSIVGRKNTEAFFGQGTRLTVV.

This clone was seen more than once but under ten times. The chain carries TRBV7-3 and TRBJ2-7; D gene ambiguous. The CDR3 loop spans 13 amino acids. Trimming removed 1 base from V and 7 bases from J, with 11 bases in between. CDR1 and CDR2 (germline): SGHTA, FQGTGA. As DNA, the CDR3 is TGTGCCAGCAGCTTAAAAACGGGTGGTGAGCAGTACTTC. Translating it yields CASSLKTGGEQYF.

The chain is built from TRBV6-6 and TRBJ1-5, with 8 bases fitting TRBD1. The V gene's germline CDR1 is MNHNY and CDR2 SVGAGI (reference sequence). This CDR3 has 15 amino acids. Trimming removed 5 bases from V and 5 bases from J; junction bases left unmatched: 8. DNA for the CDR3: TGTGCCAGCAGTGACCAGACAGGGGAGCATCAGCCCCAGCATTTT. It yields the protein CASSDQTGEHQPQHF.

J is TRBJ2-7 and V is TRBV7-6, with TRBD2 matching over 10 bases. The CDR3 sequence is 15 residues long. Per germline, CDR1 SGHVS and CDR2 FNYEAQ. J was trimmed by 2 bases and V by 4 bases; bases with no gene match: 5. The CDR3 loop reads CASSSTSGTPYEQYF. As DNA, the CDR3 is TGTGCCAGCAGCTCTACTAGCGGGACTCCCTACGAGCAGTACTTC.

This clone has more than one count but fewer than ten. V usage is TRBV28 and J usage is TRBJ1-2; 10 positions agree with TRBD1. The ends lost 7 bases at V and 5 bases at J; junction bases unmatched: 7. CDR1 is MDHEN and CDR2 is SYDVKM in the germline V gene. The CDR3 runs 14 residues. This CDR3 reads CASTPAGQGYGYTF. The CDR3 DNA sequence: TGTGCCAGCACCCCCGCGGGACAGGGGTATGGCTACACCTTC.

This clone appeared a single time. The sample has other DNA sequences that encode this CDR3 too. CDR3 sequence (DNA): TGTGCCAGCAGGTTTACAGGGTTTCAAGAGACCCAGTACTTC. The encoded protein is CASRFTGFQETQYF. The V and J genes are TRBV2 and TRBJ2-5; TRBD1 might be the D (6 bases). The CDR3 is 14 amino acids. Trimming stripped 6 bases from V and 2 bases from J, with 13 bases between. The germline V gene has CDR1 SNHLY and CDR2 FYNNEI.

V gene TRBV4-1 combines with J gene TRBJ1-3; the D is unclear. CDR1 and CDR2 (germline): MGHRA, YSYEKL. There are 18 residues in the CDR3. V was shortened by 1 base and J by 2 bases, with 18 bases between the two germline ends. This chain's CDR3 is CASSQVDMGLTAGNTIYF. In nucleotides, the CDR3 is TGCGCCAGCAGCCAAGTGGATATGGGCCTAACGGCTGGAAACACCATATATTTT.

The V call is TRBV30, the J call TRBJ2-5; possibly TRBD1 for D (5 bases). The V end lost 2 bases, the J end lost 5 bases, and 15 bases lay between the germline ends. CDR1 is GTSNPN and CDR2 is SVGIG in the germline V gene (reference sequence). CDR3 length: 14 residues. The CDR3 sequence is CAWSPLGVGETQYF. The CDR3 DNA is TGTGCCTGGAGTCCTCTAGGGGTCGGGGAGACCCAGTACTTC.

This clone was observed a handful of times. The V and J genes are TRBV7-2 and TRBJ1-5; a weak D match, TRBD1 (6 bases). The CDR3 length is 15 residues. Germline V lookup: CDR1 SGHTA, CDR2 FQGNSA. The V and J ends lost 6 bases and 1 base respectively, with 13 bases between them. This CDR3 is CASREGGVSNQPQHF. The CDR3 DNA reads TGTGCCAGCAGAGAAGGGGGGGTGAGCAATCAGCCCCAGCATTTT.

V is TRBV5-1 and J is TRBJ1-2; the D gene is possibly TRBD1 (5 bases). V lost 8 bases and J 8 bases, leaving 25 bases between the germline ends. This CDR3 region has 15 residues. The germline CDR1 and CDR2 sequences are SGHRS and YFSETQ. CDR3 nucleotide sequence: TGCGCCAGGACCGCGGGGGGTGTCCCTCTATGGGGCTACACCTTC. Translating gives CARTAGGVPLWGYTF.

The chain has TRBV6-1 and TRBJ1-6; 8 bases agree with TRBD1. Germline-derived CDR1 and CDR2 are MNHNS and SASEGT. The CDR3 loop spans 18 amino acids. With V trimmed by 3 bases and J by 6 bases, 13 bases remained unmatched. CDR3 DNA: TGTGCCAGCAGTGATGTTCTTCGGCCAGGGGGCAGTAATTCACCCCTCCACTTT. Its protein product is CASSDVLRPGGSNSPLHF.

The CDR3 sequence is CASSFLVGDSYEQYF. CDR3 nucleotides: TGTGCCAGCAGCTTTCTTGTAGGGGACTCCTACGAGCAGTACTTC. The chain employs TRBV7-2 and TRBJ2-7; weak D call: TRBD1 (5 bases). In germline, CDR1 is SGHTA, CDR2 FQGNSA. V gave up 3 bases and J gave up 0 bases, with 12 bases separating them. This CDR3 is 15 amino acids long. Looking up the rest from reference TRBV7-2 and TRBJ2-7 gives the full variable domain: GAGVSQSPSNKVTEKGKDVELRCDPISGHTALYWYRQSLGQGLEFLIYFQGNSAPDKSGLPSDRFSAERTGGSVSTLTIQRTQQEDSAVYLCASSFLVGDSYEQYFGPGTRLTVT.

The chain uses TRBV28 and TRBJ2-1; D is perhaps TRBD1 or TRBD2 (5 bases each). Trimming took off 7 bases at V and 8 bases at J, with 15 bases between the two ends. Germline V gene sequence: CDR1 MDHEN, CDR2 SYDVKM. The CDR3 extends over 13 amino acids. The CDR3 DNA reads as TGTGCCAGCACGAAATGGGACCGGGATGAGCAGTTCTTC. Its translation: CASTKWDRDEQFF.

The rearrangement joins TRBV7-9 to TRBJ2-7, with TRBD2 matching over 7 bases. CDR3 length: 19 amino acids. V was clipped by 4 bases and J by 0 bases; unmatched bases: 18. The germline gives CDR1 SEHNR, CDR2 FQNEAQ (reference sequence). The CDR3 coding sequence is TGTGCCAGCAGCTCTAGTAGCGGGCACTTTTCCCCTAGCTCCTACGAGCAGTACTTC. As protein: CASSSSSGHFSPSSYEQYF.

This chain joins TRBV7-2 and TRBJ2-7; TRBD2 agrees at 11 bases. This CDR3 comprises 16 residues. Germline values: CDR1 SGHTA, CDR2 FQGNSA. The junction had 6 bases not matched to a gene; V was cut back by 4 bases and J by 1 base. In nucleotides, the CDR3 is TGTGCCAGCAGCTCTCCGGGACTAGCGGATTCCTACGAGCAGTACTTC. This gives the protein CASSSPGLADSYEQYF.

Of note for this clone: In the same sample, other DNA sequences code for this CDR3. This sequence joins TRBV19 and TRBJ2-6, with D unresolved. The germline V and J ends were trimmed by 3 bases and 2 bases, with 8 bases remaining between them. The CDR3 sequence is 15 residues long. CDR1 and CDR2 from the germline V gene are LNHDA and SQIVND (reference sequence). This chain's CDR3 is CASSISGAGANVLTF. The CDR3 DNA reads as TGTGCCAGTAGTATCTCTGGGGCTGGGGCCAACGTCCTGACTTTC.

The chain is built from TRBV28 and TRBJ1-2; 8 bases fit TRBD1. Germline V lookup: CDR1 MDHEN, CDR2 SYDVKM. The V and J ends lost 4 bases and 8 bases, in that order; junction bases with no gene match: 18. This CDR3 spans 17 amino acids. In DNA, the CDR3 is TGTGCCAGCAGTTCACGCGGGACAGGAGGTGCGGTGATGGGCTACACCTTC. Residues: CASSSRGTGGAVMGYTF.